A single sample is the source of the 9 T cell receptor beta chains below, sequenced in a study of beta chain features in type 1 diabetes. TCRB transcripts that were expressed got sequenced, as all of the isolated RNA had been reverse transcribed. The assay was immunoSEQ multiplex PCR, and TCRdb's table has in-frame clones only and misses some. This sample carries roughly 140,000 clones, about 7% of them seen once, and the ten largest clones take 1.1% to 1.5%. Sequencing was performed on central memory CD4+ T cells from blood. The receptor set was obtained from a woman in her 30s in good health.

This chain connects TRBV5-1 to TRBJ1-1, with a weak D call TRBD1 (5 bases). Trimming stripped 1 base from V and 3 bases from J, with 10 bases between. The CDR3 loop spans 14 amino acids. CDR1 is SGHRS, CDR2 YFSETQ, per germline. CDR3 nucleotide sequence: TGCGCCAGCAGCTTGAGTGGAGGGGACACTGAAGCTTTCTTT. Translated, it gives CASSLSGGDTEAFF.

This clone was counted only a few times. This rearrangement joins TRBV6-6 to TRBJ2-6; weak D call: TRBD1 (5 bases). The V gene's germline CDR1 is MNHNY and CDR2 SVGAGI (reference sequence). V dropped 8 bases and J dropped 1 base, with 9 bases sitting between them. This CDR3 contains 14 residues. CDR3 loop: CASQGESGANVLTF. The CDR3 DNA reads as TGTGCCAGCCAGGGCGAATCTGGGGCCAACGTCCTGACTTTC.

A few counts support this clone. This chain links TRBV7-6 with TRBJ2-5; perhaps TRBD1 as D (6 bases). Germline CDR1 and CDR2: SGHVS and FNYEAQ. The length of the CDR3 is 14 residues. V shed 4 bases and J shed 2 bases, with 11 bases lying between them. CDR3 in DNA: TGTGCCAGCAGCTCCACAGGGAATCAAGAGACCCAGTACTTC. Its translation: CASSSTGNQETQYF. Looking up the rest from reference TRBV7-6 and TRBJ2-5 gives the full variable domain: GAGVSQSPRYKVTKRGQDVALRCDPISGHVSLYWYRQALGQGPEFLTYFNYEAQQDKSGLPNDRFSAERPEGSISTLTIQRTEQRDSAMYRCASSSTGNQETQYFGPGTRLLVL.

This clone was counted only a few times. V gene TRBV5-4 combines with J gene TRBJ2-4; 12 bases match TRBD2. V shed 2 bases and J 4 bases; nucleotides not matched to a gene: 4. The CDR3 has 16 residues. Germline V gene sequence: CDR1 SGHNT, CDR2 YYREEE (reference sequence). CDR3 in DNA: TGTGCCAGCAGCTTTCCCGGGACTAGCGGGAAAAACATTCAGTACTTC. Its protein product is CASSFPGTSGKNIQYF. Based on the CDR3 plus reference TRBV5-4 and TRBJ2-4, the full variable domain is ETGVTQSPTHLIKTRGQQVTLRCSSQSGHNTVSWYQQALGQGPQFIFQYYREEENGRGNFPPRFSGLQFPNYSSELNVNALELDDSALYLCASSFPGTSGKNIQYFGAGTRLSVL.

The chain recombines TRBV28 with TRBJ2-2; unclear D gene. The CDR3 contains 12 residues. Germline CDR1 MDHEN, CDR2 SYDVKM. Trimming removed 9 bases from V and 0 bases from J, with 5 bases in between. The CDR3 region is CASPSNTGELFF. The CDR3 bases are TGTGCCAGTCCTTCGAACACCGGGGAGCTGTTTTTT.

The rearrangement links TRBV18 to TRBJ2-1; 7 bases map to TRBD1. Germline CDR1 and CDR2: KGHSH and LQKENI. The CDR3 totals 15 residues. With V trimmed by 5 bases and J by 8 bases, 12 bases remained unmatched. CDR3 sequence: CASSSWTSQGDEQFF. The CDR3 DNA sequence: TGTGCCAGCTCATCCTGGACTTCCCAGGGGGATGAGCAGTTCTTC.

This chain connects TRBV5-6 to TRBJ1-5; a possible D gene is TRBD1 (6 bases). Looked up from germline, CDR1 is SGHDT and CDR2 is YYEEEE. The ends were cut back, 1 base at V and 3 bases at J, with 23 bases in the middle. This CDR3 region has 19 residues. CDR3 region: CASSLRTSWQGRFNQPQHF. The CDR3 bases are TGTGCCAGCAGCTTGCGGACGAGTTGGCAGGGGCGGTTCAATCAGCCCCAGCATTTT.

In its sample, this clone was seen many times. The rearrangement joins TRBV7-2 to TRBJ2-7; TRBD1 agrees at 9 bases. The CDR3 covers 16 residues. V was clipped by 4 bases and J by 4 bases; unmatched bases: 11. Per the germline V gene, CDR1 is SGHTA and CDR2 is FQGNSA. The CDR3 coding sequence is TGTGCCAGCAGCTCTACCGGGACAGGGTCCATATACGAGCAGTACTTC. As protein: CASSSTGTGSIYEQYF.

The chain combines TRBV6-5 with TRBJ2-1, with D possibly being TRBD1 (6 bases). V lost 5 bases and J lost 10, with 21 bases in between. CDR1 MNHEY and CDR2 SVGAGI come from the germline V gene. This CDR3 has 15 amino acids. CDR3 nucleotide sequence: TGTGCCAGCAGTGTCCAGGGGTGGGCTTGGAGGGAGCAGTTCTTC. Translating it yields CASSVQGWAWREQFF.